A selection of T cell receptor beta chains follows, all from one sample in a study of control samples from healthy donors and cancer patients. Sequenced by immunoSEQ multiplex PCR; TCRdb stores in-frame clones only, minus some. The sample has about 120,000 clones, nearly 95% seen once. The specimen sequenced was blood. Source of these receptors: a man aged 25-45 years in good health. Each CDR3 is given with its conserved first and last residue. Fields, in order: D gene, J gene, V gene, CDR3 protein, CDR3 DNA. D genes are given only for firm matches.

. TRBJ1-1 TRBV6-4 CASRPRHESTEAFF TGTGCCAGCAGACCACGACACGAAAGCACTGAAGCTTTCTTT
TRBD1 TRBJ1-6 TRBV10-3 CAISLDVSGTGPADENNSPLHF TGTGCCATCAGTCTTGACGTCTCCGGGACAGGGCCAGCCGATGAAAATAATTCACCCCTCCACTTT
. TRBJ2-2 TRBV29-1 CSVTALDRNTGELFF TGCAGCGTGACCGCTTTGGACAGGAACACCGGGGAGCTGTTTTTT
TRBD1 TRBJ1-1 TRBV7-8 CASSPLGGQGPKAFF TGTGCCAGCAGCCCCCTGGGGGGACAGGGTCCTAAAGCTTTCTTT
TRBD1 TRBJ1-6 TRBV28 CASSAGRGHSSPLHF TGTGCCAGCAGTGCGGGCAGGGGGCATAGTTCACCCCTCCACTTT
. TRBJ1-5 TRBV6-1 CAGGAFDQPQHF TGTGCCGGGGGGGCATTTGATCAGCCCCAGCATTTT
TRBD2 TRBJ2-3 TRBV7-3 CASSLMAGGPTDTQYF TGTGCCAGCAGCTTAATGGCGGGGGGACCCACAGATACGCAGTATTTT
TRBD1 TRBJ1-1 TRBV19 CASSSRGMNTEAFF TGTGCCAGTAGTTCCAGGGGGATGAACACTGAAGCTTTCTTT
. TRBJ1-4 TRBV7-9 CASSIIEEKLFF TGTGCCAGCAGCATTATCGAAGAAAAACTGTTTTTT
. TRBJ1-1 TRBV7-9 CASRPPHRLTEAFF TGTGCCAGCAGACCCCCCCACAGGTTGACTGAAGCTTTCTTT
. TRBJ2-3 TRBV30 CAWSLLNTQYF TGTGCCTGGAGCCTGTTGAATACGCAGTATTTT
. TRBJ1-1 TRBV25-1 CASKSVAEAFF TGTGCCAGCAAGTCGGTGGCTGAAGCTTTCTTT
TRBD1 TRBJ1-3 TRBV19 CASNKGGQGMLGNTIYF TGTGCCAGTAATAAAGGTGGACAGGGAATGCTTGGAAACACCATATATTTT
. TRBJ2-7 TRBV21-1 CARTYLPDGGEQYF TGTGCCAGAACGTACCTCCCGGACGGCGGGGAGCAGTACTTC
. TRBJ1-4 TRBV12-3/TRBV12-4 CAGIGTTNEKLFF TGTGCCGGCATAGGGACAACTAATGAAAAACTGTTTTTT
. TRBJ1-6 TRBV6-5 CASGRVEYNSPLHF TGTGCCAGCGGCAGGGTTGAGTATAATTCACCCCTCCACTTT
. TRBJ2-2 TRBV10-2 CASSESAGTSMNTGELFF TGCGCCAGCAGTGAGTCTGCGGGGACCTCAATGAACACCGGGGAGCTGTTTTTT